The 15 T cell receptor beta chains presented below share a single source sample, sequenced in a study of T-cell memory formation after mild COVID-19 (dated by TCRdb to about 2021). Library construction relied on 5' RACE. The sequencing machine was an Illumina NovaSeq 6000. In TCRdb, the public reads were trimmed at Q25 with fastp and aligned with MiXCR, with productive beta chains retained. A single entry per CDR3 protein holds the most common genes and DNA from its merged rows. The sample data list 120,000 or so distinct CDR3 sequences, and 15% to 20% of these were observed just once. Together, the top ten hold around 14% of the sample. Source material: PBMCs or a T cell subset sorted from them (not recorded which). The receptor source for this set is an adult woman who had mild COVID-19 (a few samples of this study predate the infection). The sample titles of this study are shuffled in the database, so cell type and time point are left out; the donor was told from shared clones.

The chain links TRBV4-2 to TRBJ1-4; D is uncertain. This CDR3 comprises 16 residues. The germline V and J ends were trimmed by 0 bases and 13 bases, with 21 bases remaining between them. Looked up from germline, CDR1 is LGHNA and CDR2 is YNFKEQ. The CDR3 reads CASSQESIGMKSRLFF. As DNA, the CDR3 is TGTGCCAGCAGCCAAGAATCAATAGGAATGAAAAGTCGACTGTTTTTT.

V gene TRBV24-1 combines with J gene TRBJ2-1; 7 bases line up with TRBD2. This CDR3 has 13 amino acids. Germline loops: CDR1 KGHDR, CDR2 SFDVKD. V was pared by 7 bases and J by 7 bases, with 6 bases of the junction left unmatched. The CDR3 nucleotides read TGTGCCACCAGGGCGGGGGAATCGAATGAGCAGTTCTTC. It translates to CATRAGESNEQFF.

This clonotype occurred many times. V gene TRBV27 combines with J gene TRBJ2-7; no definite D call. Trimming shortened V by 2 bases and J by 3 bases, and 14 bases separated the two germline ends. The CDR3 length is 15 residues. Germline V gene data show CDR1 as MNHEY and CDR2 as SMNVEV (reference sequence). The CDR3 region is CASSLKGSRFYEQYF. For the CDR3, the DNA is TGTGCCAGCAGTTTAAAGGGCAGCCGATTCTACGAGCAGTACTTC.

This clonotype appeared a few times. This chain uses TRBV7-3 with TRBJ2-1, with 11 nucleotides matching TRBD1. The germline V gene encodes CDR1 SGHTA and CDR2 FQGTGA. This CDR3 has 18 amino acids. Trimming took 2 bases from V and 0 from J; bases not matched to a gene: 6. CDR3 coding DNA: TGTGCCAGCAGCTTAGGACAGGGGGCCCCCCGCTCCTACAATGAGCAGTTCTTC. Protein: CASSLGQGAPRSYNEQFF.

This clonotype was observed a few times. The rearrangement links TRBV12-3 or TRBV12-4 to TRBJ2-7; the D gene is possibly TRBD1 (6 bases). The germline V and J ends were trimmed by 5 bases and 2 bases, with 13 bases remaining between them. The CDR3 extends over 14 amino acids. CDR3 sequence: CASSQSTGPYEQYF. In DNA form, the CDR3 reads TGTGCCAGCAGTCAATCCACAGGGCCCTACGAGCAGTACTTC.

The sample holds a few counts of this clonotype. J is TRBJ2-2 and V is TRBV11-2; 9 bases are a match to TRBD1. Germline V lookup: CDR1 SGHAT, CDR2 FQNNGV. The ends lost 5 bases at V and 6 bases at J; junction bases unmatched: 22. CDR3 size: 20 residues. The DNA of the CDR3 is TGTGCCAGCAGCGCGAACCGGGACAGGGAATTTTCGGGAACCGCCGGGGAGCTGTTTTTT. Amino acids: CASSANRDREFSGTAGELFF.

In its sample, this clonotype was seen a few times. This rearrangement joins TRBV20-1 to TRBJ2-5; D remains ambiguous. The CDR3 length is 11 residues. From germline, CDR1 is DFQATT and CDR2 SNEGSKA (reference sequence). The V and J ends lost 0 bases and 5 bases respectively, with 4 bases between them. The CDR3 spells CSARDRETQYF. Here the CDR3 DNA reads TGCAGTGCTAGAGATAGGGAGACCCAGTACTTC.

This clonotype has just a few counts. The V gene is TRBV7-9, the J gene TRBJ2-3; TRBD2 matches 7 bases. The J segment lost 4 bases and the V segment lost 7 bases, leaving 11 bases of the junction unmatched. Germline V CDR1 and CDR2: SEHNR, FQNEAQ (reference sequence). This CDR3 has 15 amino acids. The CDR3 spells CASINYGGRADTQYF. CDR3 bases: TGTGCCAGCATCAACTACGGAGGGAGGGCAGATACGCAGTATTTT.

A few counts support this clonotype. The gene calls are TRBV23-1 and TRBJ2-5, with TRBD1 identical over 8 bases. TRBV23-1 is annotated as an ORF whose role is uncertain. Trimming at V came to 0 bases and at J to 9 bases, leaving 9 bases not matched to a gene. The CDR3 consists of 15 residues. The CDR3 region is CASSQSRGPGSPQYF. DNA of the CDR3: TGCGCCAGCAGTCAATCCAGGGGGCCAGGGTCACCCCAGTACTTC.

This sequence joins TRBV5-1 and TRBJ1-1; the D gene is possibly TRBD1 (5 bases). The CDR3 spans 12 residues. The V end was cut by 0 bases, the J end by 10 bases, with 10 bases between. Germline values: CDR1 SGHRS, CDR2 YFSETQ. CDR3 sequence reads: CASSLGGGGAFF. In DNA form, the CDR3 reads TGCGCCAGCAGCTTGGGTGGGGGGGGAGCTTTCTTT.

This clonotype was seen a few times. The gene calls are TRBV7-8 and TRBJ2-2; D unclear. V was trimmed by 1 base and J by 1 base, leaving 4 bases between them. Germline CDR1 and CDR2: SGHVS and FQNEAQ. There are 14 residues in the CDR3. CDR3 loop: CASSLEGNTGELFF. DNA for the CDR3: TGTGCCAGCAGCTTAGAGGGGAACACCGGGGAGCTGTTTTTT.

The J gene is TRBJ2-5, the V gene TRBV7-2; 12 positions match TRBD2. Germline V gene sequence: CDR1 SGHTA, CDR2 FQGNSA. This CDR3 spans 17 amino acids. The V gene end was trimmed by 5 bases and the J gene end by 2 bases; junction bases not matched to a gene: 9. CDR3 coding DNA: TGTGCCAGCAGCCGGCGGACTAGCGGGATATTGCAAGAGACCCAGTACTTC. Protein sequence: CASSRRTSGILQETQYF.

The J gene is TRBJ1-1, the V gene TRBV6-1, with no clear D. Between the trimmed V and J ends, which lost 6 bases and 4 bases, there was a span of 18 bases. This CDR3 comprises 15 residues. CDR1 and CDR2 (germline): MNHNS, SASEGT. The CDR3 here is CASRGGSMVVTEAFF. The CDR3 bases are TGTGCCAGCAGGGGTGGGTCGATGGTGGTCACTGAAGCTTTCTTT.

The chain links TRBV5-1 to TRBJ2-7; no clear D gene. V dropped 1 base and J dropped 5 bases, with 7 bases sitting between them. Germline V gene lookup returns CDR1 SGHRS and CDR2 YFSETQ. The CDR3 has 12 amino acids. The CDR3 DNA is TGCGCCAGCAGCTTGAGTCGGAACGAGCAGTACTTC. The encoded protein is CASSLSRNEQYF.

This clonotype was detected only a few times. This rearrangement joins TRBV5-5 to TRBJ2-1; perhaps TRBD1 as D (5 bases). From germline, CDR1 is SGHKS and CDR2 YYEKEE (reference sequence). Deletions cut 2 bases from V and 4 bases from J, with 16 bases between. CDR3 length: 16 residues. The DNA for the CDR3 is TGTGCCAGCAGCTTAAGTGCAGGGAAGATGTACAATGAGCAGTTCTTC. This gives the protein CASSLSAGKMYNEQFF.